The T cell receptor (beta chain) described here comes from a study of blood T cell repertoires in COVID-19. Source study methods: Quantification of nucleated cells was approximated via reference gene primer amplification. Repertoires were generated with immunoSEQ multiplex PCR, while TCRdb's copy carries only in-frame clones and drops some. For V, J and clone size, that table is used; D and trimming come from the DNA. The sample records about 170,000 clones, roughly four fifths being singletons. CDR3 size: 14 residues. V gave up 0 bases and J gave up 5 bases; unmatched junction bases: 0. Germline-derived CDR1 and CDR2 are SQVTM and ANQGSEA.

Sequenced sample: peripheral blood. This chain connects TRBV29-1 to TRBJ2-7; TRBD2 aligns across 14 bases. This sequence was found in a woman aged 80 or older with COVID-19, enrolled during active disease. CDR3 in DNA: TGCAGCGTTGAAGAGGGACTAGCGGGAGACGAGCAGTACTTC. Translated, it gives CSVEEGLAGDEQYF.